The source of this TCR beta chain is a study of control samples from healthy donors and cancer patients. Only in-frame clones appear in the TCRdb table, and some are missing; sequencing was by immunoSEQ multiplex PCR. This sample has about 92,000 clones, with more than 75% found just once. The clonotype comes from a woman in her sixties in good health. The source material was blood.

In DNA form, the CDR3 reads TGTGCCAGCAGTCTAGGCTGGGATAGCGGGAGGGCCACAGATACGCAGTATTTT. It specifies CASSLGWDSGRATDTQYF. The chain has TRBV28 and TRBJ2-3, with 11 bases matching TRBD2. The CDR3 is 18 amino acids. V dropped 5 bases and J dropped 2; count of bases not matched to a gene: 12. CDR1 and CDR2 (germline): MDHEN, SYDVKM.